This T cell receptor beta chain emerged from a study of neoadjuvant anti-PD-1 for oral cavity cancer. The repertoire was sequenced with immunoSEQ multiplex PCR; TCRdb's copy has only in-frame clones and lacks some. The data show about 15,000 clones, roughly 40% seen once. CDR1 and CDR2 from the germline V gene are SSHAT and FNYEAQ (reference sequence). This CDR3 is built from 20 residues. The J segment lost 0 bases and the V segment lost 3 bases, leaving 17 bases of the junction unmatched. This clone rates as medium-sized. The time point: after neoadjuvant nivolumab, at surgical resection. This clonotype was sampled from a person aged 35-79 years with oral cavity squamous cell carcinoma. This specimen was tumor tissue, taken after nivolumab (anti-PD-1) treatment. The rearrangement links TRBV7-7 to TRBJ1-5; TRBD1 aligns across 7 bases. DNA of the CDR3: TGTGCCAGCAGCTTGGACCCCCGGGACAGTGCAATATATAGCAATCAGCCCCAGCATTTT. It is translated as CASSLDPRDSAIYSNQPQHF. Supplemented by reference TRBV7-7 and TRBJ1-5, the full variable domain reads GAGVSQSPRYKVTKRGQDVTLRCDPISSHATLYWYQQALGQGPEFLTYFNYEAQPDKSGLPSDRFSAERPEGSISTLTIQRTEQRDSAMYRCASSLDPRDSAIYSNQPQHFGDGTRLSIL.